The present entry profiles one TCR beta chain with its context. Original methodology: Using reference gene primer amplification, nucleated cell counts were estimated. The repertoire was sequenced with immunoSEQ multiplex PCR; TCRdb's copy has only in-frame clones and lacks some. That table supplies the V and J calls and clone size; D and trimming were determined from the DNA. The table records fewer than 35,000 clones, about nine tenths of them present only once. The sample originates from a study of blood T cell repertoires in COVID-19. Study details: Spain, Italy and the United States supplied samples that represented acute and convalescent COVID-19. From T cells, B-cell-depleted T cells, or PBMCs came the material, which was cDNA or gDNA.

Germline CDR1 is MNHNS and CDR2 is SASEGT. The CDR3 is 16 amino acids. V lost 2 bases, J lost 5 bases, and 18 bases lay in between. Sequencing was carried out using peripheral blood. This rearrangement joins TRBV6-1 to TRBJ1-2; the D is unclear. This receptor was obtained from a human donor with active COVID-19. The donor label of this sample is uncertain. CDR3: CASSESGRPGSYGYTF. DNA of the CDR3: TGTGCCAGCAGTGAAAGTGGCAGGCCTGGATCATATGGCTACACCTTC.